Listed here are 26 T cell receptor beta chains from one sample, sequenced in a study of cytomegalovirus exposure and HLA in healthy donors. The primer mix had 60 Vbeta and 13 Jbeta primers. The data were produced by immunoSEQ multiplex PCR, yet TCRdb's version contains in-frame clones alone and is incomplete. The sample yields some 200,000 clones, more than 65% seen once. The sample was PBMCs. Receptors originate from a man between 18 and 29 years old in good health and CMV-seronegative.

The rearrangement uses TRBV6-1 and TRBJ2-1; TRBD2 aligns across 8 bases. Germline CDR1 and CDR2: MNHNS and SASEGT. J was trimmed by 2 bases and V by 3 bases; bases with no gene match: 3. CDR3 length: 15 residues. The CDR3 is CASSDSAGAYNEQFF. Here the CDR3 DNA reads TGTGCCAGCAGTGACTCAGCGGGAGCCTACAATGAGCAGTTCTTC.

The chain uses TRBV6-6 and TRBJ1-6; perhaps TRBD1 as D (5 bases). The CDR3 contains 13 residues. V was clipped by 5 bases and J by 7 bases, with 9 bases between them. Per germline, CDR1 MNHNY and CDR2 SVGAGI (reference sequence). The CDR3 nucleotides are TGTGCCAGCAGTCCAAGACAGAATTCACCCCTCCACTTT. This translates into CASSPRQNSPLHF.

The chain couples TRBV4-1 to TRBJ2-1; TRBD2 aligns across 7 bases. With V trimmed by 3 bases and J by 6 bases, 11 bases remained unmatched. CDR3 length equals 16 residues. CDR1 MGHRA and CDR2 YSYEKL come from the germline V gene. The CDR3 DNA is TGCGCCAGCAGCCATCCGGGACTACCTTCCCTCAATGAGCAGTTCTTC. Protein sequence: CASSHPGLPSLNEQFF.

The rearrangement links TRBV19 to TRBJ2-4; the D gene is possibly TRBD1 (6 bases). V was shortened by 5 bases and J by 0 bases, with 23 bases between the two germline ends. Germline loops: CDR1 LNHDA, CDR2 SQIVND (reference sequence). The CDR3 runs to 19 residues. The CDR3 coding sequence is TGTGCCAGTAGTCCTCCTGGGGACAAGGTTATACTAGCCAAAAACATTCAGTACTTC. Translation gives CASSPPGDKVILAKNIQYF.

The rearrangement uses TRBV28 and TRBJ1-1; tentatively, D is TRBD1 (6 bases). The CDR3 consists of 14 residues. Germline V gives CDR1 MDHEN, CDR2 SYDVKM. V lost 3 bases and J lost 5, with 13 bases in between. The CDR3 loop reads CASSLVGATTEAFF. The CDR3, as DNA: TGTGCCAGCAGTTTGGTGGGGGCGACGACTGAAGCTTTCTTT.

A few counts support this clone. The J gene is TRBJ2-4, the V gene TRBV28, with 7 nucleotides matching TRBD1. The CDR3 extends over 16 amino acids. With 7 bases clipped from V and 0 bases from J, the junction kept 9 bases outside the gene matches. The germline CDR1 and CDR2 sequences are MDHEN and SYDVKM. The CDR3: CASKKAQGLAKNIQYF. The CDR3 nucleotides are TGTGCCAGCAAAAAAGCACAGGGGTTAGCCAAAAACATTCAGTACTTC.

This clone was detected only once. The CDR3 reads CASSFAQEAFF. Written as DNA, the CDR3 is TGTGCCAGCAGCTTCGCCCAGGAAGCTTTCTTT. This sequence joins TRBV5-6 and TRBJ1-1; D is unresolved. Trimming removed 2 bases at V and 8 bases at J, with 7 bases between. The germline V gene has CDR1 SGHDT and CDR2 YYEEEE. CDR3 length equals 11 residues.

The chain recombines TRBV27 with TRBJ2-7; tentative D call: TRBD2 (6 bases). Germline V gene lookup returns CDR1 MNHEY and CDR2 SMNVEV (reference sequence). CDR3 size: 15 residues. V lost 5 bases to trimming and J lost 5 bases, with 19 bases between them. CDR3 amino acids: CASSRRGGATHEQYF. The CDR3 coding sequence is TGTGCCAGCAGTCGACGGGGCGGGGCTACCCACGAGCAGTACTTC.

J is TRBJ2-7 and V is TRBV9, with D perhaps matching TRBD1 (7 bases). V lost 2 bases, J lost 3 bases, and 12 bases lay in between. Germline loops: CDR1 SGDLS, CDR2 YYNGEE. The CDR3 contains 14 residues. The CDR3 loop is CASSVGRDSYEQYF. In nucleotides, the CDR3 is TGTGCCAGCAGCGTCGGGCGGGACAGCTACGAGCAGTACTTC.

The chain is built from TRBV19 and TRBJ2-1; 12 positions match TRBD2. The V segment lost 3 bases and the J segment 7 bases; nucleotides outside the gene matches: 10. CDR1 and CDR2 (germline): LNHDA, SQIVND (reference sequence). CDR3 size: 17 residues. CDR3 amino acids: CASSILLTSGRGNEQFF. DNA for the CDR3: TGTGCCAGTAGTATCCTCCTGACTAGCGGGAGAGGGAATGAGCAGTTCTTC.

As concerns this clone: This specimen includes other DNA sequences encoding the same CDR3. In nucleotides, the CDR3 is TGTGCCAGCAGCGACCCTTTTGGAGCGGGCTACAATGAGCAGTTCTTC. Translating it yields CASSDPFGAGYNEQFF. The rearrangement joins TRBV9 to TRBJ2-1, with D possibly matching TRBD2 (6 bases). V lost 3 bases to trimming and J lost 3 bases, with 16 bases between them. The CDR3 runs 16 residues. CDR1 and CDR2 (germline): SGDLS, YYNGEE.

This clone was counted a single time. V usage is TRBV28 and J usage is TRBJ1-1, with TRBD1 as a possible D gene (5 bases). Trimming cost V 7 bases and J 5 bases, with 17 bases left between them. The CDR3 has 14 residues. Germline V gives CDR1 MDHEN, CDR2 SYDVKM. The CDR3 DNA follows: TGTGCCAGCACGGGCGGGGGATCGGTAACTGAAGCTTTCTTT. It specifies CASTGGGSVTEAFF.

The chain carries TRBV19 and TRBJ1-2; the D gene is possibly TRBD1 (5 bases). The CDR3 spans 12 residues. The germline CDR1 and CDR2 sequences are LNHDA and SQIVND (reference sequence). V lost 1 base, J lost 6 bases, and 6 bases lay in between. The CDR3 loop is CASSIAGNGYTF. CDR3 nucleotide sequence: TGTGCCAGTAGTATAGCAGGGAATGGCTACACCTTC.

The chain couples TRBV7-2 to TRBJ2-5, with 11 bases fitting TRBD2. After removal of 4 bases from V and 5 bases from J, the junction contained 9 bases not matched to a gene. CDR1 and CDR2 from the germline V gene are SGHTA and FQGNSA. The CDR3 is 16 amino acids. The CDR3 region has the DNA TGTGCCAGCAGCTCCACGACTAGCGGGGAATGGGAGACCCAGTACTTC. This encodes CASSSTTSGEWETQYF.

V and J are TRBV6-1 and TRBJ2-6; D is ambiguous. The germline V gene encodes CDR1 MNHNS and CDR2 SASEGT. This CDR3 is built from 16 residues. V lost 3 bases and J lost 0, with 9 bases in between. The CDR3 here is CASSDTSDSGANVLTF. In nucleotides, the CDR3 is TGTGCCAGCAGTGATACCAGTGACTCTGGGGCCAACGTCCTGACTTTC.

The chain links TRBV27 to TRBJ1-5; maybe TRBD1 (6 bases). Germline loops: CDR1 MNHEY, CDR2 SMNVEV (reference sequence). The CDR3 is made up of 10 amino acids. CDR3: CRGRNQPQHF. As DNA, the CDR3 is TGTAGGGGGAGAAATCAGCCCCAGCATTTT.

The chain joins TRBV6-4 to TRBJ2-3; 11 bases align to TRBD2. CDR1 is MRHNA, CDR2 SNTAGT, per germline. CDR3 length: 15 amino acids. Germline trimming cut 5 bases from V and 3 bases from J; bases unmatched to any gene: 4. This CDR3 reads CASSPTSGATDTQYF. CDR3 nucleotide sequence: TGTGCCAGCAGTCCGACTAGCGGGGCAACAGATACGCAGTATTTT.

The chain joins TRBV11-2 to TRBJ2-3, with 10 bases fitting TRBD1. The CDR3 spans 16 residues. V shed 10 bases, J shed 6 bases, and the junction held 16 bases outside the gene matches. Per the germline V gene, CDR1 is SGHAT and CDR2 is FQNNGV. This chain's CDR3 is CATSTMGQGFWDTQYF. DNA of the CDR3: TGTGCCACCTCAACCATGGGACAGGGGTTTTGGGATACGCAGTATTTT. Looking up the rest from reference TRBV11-2 and TRBJ2-3 gives the full variable domain: EAGVAQSPRYKIIEKRQSVAFWCNPISGHATLYWYQQILGQGPKLLIQFQNNGVVDDSQLPKDRFSAERLKGVDSTLKIQPAKLEDSAVYLCATSTMGQGFWDTQYFGPGTRLTVL.

The V and J genes are TRBV5-1 and TRBJ1-4; D might be TRBD1 (6 bases). Trimming took 0 bases from V and 7 from J, leaving 13 bases between them. The CDR3 totals 15 residues. Germline lookup yields CDR1 SGHRS and CDR2 YFSETQ. Here the CDR3 DNA reads TGCGCCAGCAGCTTGGGAGAAGGGGGTCGTGAAAAACTGTTTTTT. Its protein product is CASSLGEGGREKLFF.

This sequence joins TRBV5-5 and TRBJ1-2; weak D call: TRBD1 (5 bases). CDR3 length: 14 residues. The V and J ends lost 2 bases and 2 bases respectively, with 10 bases between them. Germline CDR1 reads SGHKS; CDR2 reads YYEKEE (reference sequence). CDR3 amino acids: CASSFGGGNYGYTF. CDR3 nucleotides: TGTGCCAGCAGCTTTGGCGGGGGGAACTATGGCTACACCTTC.

The rearrangement uses TRBV10-1 and TRBJ2-1, with 12 positions matching TRBD1. V trimming: 2 bases; J trimming: 4 bases; junction bases outside the gene matches: 3. This CDR3 comprises 16 residues. In germline, CDR1 is WNHNN, CDR2 SYGVQD (reference sequence). CDR3: CASSEGTGGAYNEQFF. The CDR3 DNA reads as TGCGCCAGCAGTGAGGGGACAGGGGGCGCATACAATGAGCAGTTCTTC.

The rearrangement joins TRBV4-1 to TRBJ2-1; the D gene is possibly TRBD2 (5 bases). V was trimmed by 1 base and J by 5 bases, leaving 9 bases between them. CDR1 MGHRA and CDR2 YSYEKL come from the germline V gene. The CDR3 spans 14 residues. In DNA, the CDR3 is TGCGCCAGCAGCCAAGTAACCGGGGACAATGAGCAGTTCTTC. Residues: CASSQVTGDNEQFF.

The V call is TRBV29-1, the J call TRBJ2-5; 10 nucleotides agree with TRBD1. The closer fit of TRBJ2-7 to the DNA end suggests the J call may be wrong. CDR3 length equals 13 residues. Looked up from germline, CDR1 is SQVTM and CDR2 is ANQGSEA. DNA for the CDR3: TGCAGCGTTGCCGGACAGGGGGGTAGCGAGCAGTACTTC. Translated: CSVAGQGGSEQYF.

This clone was picked up a small number of times. CDR3 bases: TGTGCCACCAGCCCTCGGACAGGGGGCACAGATACGCAGTATTTT. This translates into CATSPRTGGTDTQYF. The V and J genes are TRBV15 and TRBJ2-3; TRBD1 agrees at 9 bases. V dropped 5 bases and J dropped 1; count of bases not matched to a gene: 4. CDR3 length: 15 amino acids. From germline, CDR1 is LNHNV and CDR2 YYDKDF (reference sequence).

The chain employs TRBV4-2 and TRBJ2-7, with 10 bases matching TRBD2. The CDR3 spans 14 residues. With V trimmed by 4 bases and J by 6 bases, 6 bases remained unmatched. Germline V gives CDR1 LGHNA, CDR2 YNFKEQ. The CDR3 loop reads CASSPSGGAGEQYF. In DNA form, the CDR3 reads TGTGCCAGCAGCCCAAGCGGGGGGGCCGGCGAGCAGTACTTC.

V gene TRBV2 combines with J gene TRBJ2-3; D is ambiguous. Germline V gene sequence: CDR1 SNHLY, CDR2 FYNNEI. V shed 6 bases and J shed 8 bases, with 12 bases lying between them. CDR3 length: 12 amino acids. The CDR3 DNA reads TGTGCCAGCAGCGTGCAGGTGGTTACGCAGTATTTT. Translation gives CASSVQVVTQYF.